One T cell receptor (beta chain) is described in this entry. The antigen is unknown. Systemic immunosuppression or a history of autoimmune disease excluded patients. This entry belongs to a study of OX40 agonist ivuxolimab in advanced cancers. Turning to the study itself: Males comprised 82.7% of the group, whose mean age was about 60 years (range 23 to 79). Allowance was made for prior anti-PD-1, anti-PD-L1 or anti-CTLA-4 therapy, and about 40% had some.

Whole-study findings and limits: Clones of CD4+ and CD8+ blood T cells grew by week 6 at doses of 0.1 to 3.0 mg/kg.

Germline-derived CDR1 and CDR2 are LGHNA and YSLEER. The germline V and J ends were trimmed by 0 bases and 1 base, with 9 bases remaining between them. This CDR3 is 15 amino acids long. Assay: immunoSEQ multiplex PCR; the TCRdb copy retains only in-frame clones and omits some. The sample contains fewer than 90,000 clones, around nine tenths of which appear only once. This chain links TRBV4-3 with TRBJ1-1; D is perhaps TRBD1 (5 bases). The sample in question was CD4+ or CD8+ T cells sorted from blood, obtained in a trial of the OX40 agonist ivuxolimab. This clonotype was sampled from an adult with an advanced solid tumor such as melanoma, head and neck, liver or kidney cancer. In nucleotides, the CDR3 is TGCGCCAGCAGCCAAGAGCCAGGGTCGAACACTGAAGCTTTCTTT. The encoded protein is CASSQEPGSNTEAFF.